This is a list of T cell receptor beta chains from one sample in a study of blood T cell repertoires in COVID-19. Sequencing used immunoSEQ multiplex PCR; TCRdb keeps in-frame clones, though not all of them. The data contain roughly 130,000 clones, more than 70% of them singletons. The source material was peripheral blood. The receptors shown here come from a woman aged 30 to 39 who had recovered from COVID-19. Both conserved end residues are part of each CDR3. The order of the fields is J gene, D gene, CDR3 length, clone size, V gene, CDR3 DNA, CDR3 protein. The D gene is left open where the match is weak. Clone size is not always given. Where it is, it says once, few, many or a class for expanded clones.

TRBJ2-1 - 13 - TRBV24-1 TGTGCCACCAGTCCCAGCGGGTCCAATGAGCAGTTCTTC CATSPSGSNEQFF
TRBJ2-7 TRBD2 15 few TRBV5-6 TGTGCCAGCAGCTTTGCCGGGACTAGCGGCTACGAGCAGTACTTC CASSFAGTSGYEQYF
TRBJ2-6 - 18 - TRBV29-1 TGCAGCGTTACGGACAACGGACCGACGAGCTCTGGGGCCAACGTCCTGACTTTC CSVTDNGPTSSGANVLTF
TRBJ1-1 - 15 - TRBV20-1 TGCAGTGCTAGTGCCAGGGGAAAGGGGAACACTGAAGCTTTCTTT CSASARGKGNTEAFF
TRBJ2-1 TRBD2 19 - TRBV10-2 TGCGCCAGCAGTGCCCAGGGACTAGCCGGTACTCTCTCCTACAATGAGCAGTTCTTC CASSAQGLAGTLSYNEQFF
TRBJ2-5 TRBD2 15 - TRBV7-9 TGTGCCAGCAGCTTAACTCCTAGCGGCTTGGGGACCCAGTACTTC CASSLTPSGLGTQYF
TRBJ2-7 TRBD1 15 - TRBV3-1/TRBV3-2 TGTGCCAGCAGCTCCCGGGACAGATACCGGTACGAGCAGTACTTC CASSSRDRYRYEQYF
TRBJ1-6 - 15 - TRBV9 TGTGCCAGCAGCGTAGCTAGGTTTTATAATTCACCCCTCCACTTT CASSVARFYNSPLHF
TRBJ2-3 TRBD1 17 once TRBV9 TGTGCCAGCAGCCCCCGGACGATCGGACAGGGGACAGATACGCAGTATTTT CASSPRTIGQGTDTQYF
TRBJ1-1 - 12 - TRBV30 TGTGCCTGGAAATTACAGGGAACTGAAGCTTTCTTT CAWKLQGTEAFF
TRBJ1-6 - 13 - TRBV5-1 TGCGCCACAGCAGTACTGACGGGATCACCCCTCCACTTT CATAVLTGSPLHF
TRBJ2-7 - 14 - TRBV3-1/TRBV3-2 TGTGCCAGCAGCCAAGATGCAGGGCCCTACGAGCAGTACTTC CASSQDAGPYEQYF
TRBJ1-4 TRBD1 14 - TRBV2 TGTGCCAGCAGTGATGGGACAGGGTCTGAAAAACTGTTTTTT CASSDGTGSEKLFF
TRBJ1-6 TRBD1 17 - TRBV6-6 TGTGCCAGCAGTCCCGACAGGGGGATAACCAAAAATTCACCCCTCCACTTT CASSPDRGITKNSPLHF
TRBJ2-1 TRBD2 15 few TRBV7-9 TGTGCCAGCAGCTTAAGCAGCGGGAGTATGGATGAGCAGTTCTTC CASSLSSGSMDEQFF
TRBJ1-4 - 14 - TRBV5-5 TGTGCCAGCAGCTTACAGGGATCTAATGAAAAACTGTTTTTT CASSLQGSNEKLFF
TRBJ1-2 - 15 - TRBV2 TGTGCCAGCAGCCCTACCTTGACAGTTAACTATGGCTACACCTTC CASSPTLTVNYGYTF
TRBJ2-7 - 14 - TRBV11-2 TGTGCCAGCAGCCTTGGACTTGGGTTATACGAGCAGTACTTC CASSLGLGLYEQYF
TRBJ1-2 - 13 - TRBV5-5 TGTGCCAGCAGCTTGCAGGTCGTCTATGGCTACACCTTC CASSLQVVYGYTF
TRBJ1-2 - 14 - TRBV6-1 TGTGCCAGCAGTGAAGTTGGGAGTAACTATGGCTACACCTTC CASSEVGSNYGYTF
TRBJ1-2 TRBD1 14 - TRBV6-5 TGTGCCAGCAGTTACGTGACAGGGGGCAATGGCTACACCTTC CASSYVTGGNGYTF
TRBJ2-6 - 12 - TRBV29-1 TGCAGCGTTCTTGCTGGGGCCAACGTCCTGACTTTC CSVLAGANVLTF
TRBJ2-1 TRBD1 16 - TRBV7-9 TGTGCCAGCAGCCCTACGGACAGGGGTTTGTACAATGAGCAGTTCTTC CASSPTDRGLYNEQFF
TRBJ1-1 - 16 - TRBV5-8 TGTGCCAGCATCACCTACCCCTACTACGCGGGTACTGAAGCTTTCTTT CASITYPYYAGTEAFF
TRBJ2-7 - 12 - TRBV29-1 TGCAGCGCAACAGGGTTGGTCTACGAGCAGTACTTC CSATGLVYEQYF
TRBJ1-5 - 14 - TRBV18 TGTGCCAGCTCACCGGTCAGGGACAATCAGCCCCAGCATTTT CASSPVRDNQPQHF
TRBJ2-2 TRBD2 17 - TRBV19 TGTGCCAGTAGTATAGTTAACCTAGCGGGACGGGTCGGGGAGCTGTTTTTT CASSIVNLAGRVGELFF
TRBJ1-2 TRBD1 15 - TRBV30 TGTGCCTGGAGTCCGGGGGGACAGGCGAACTATGGCTACACCTTC CAWSPGGQANYGYTF
TRBJ1-5 - 19 - TRBV4-1 TGCGCCAGCAGCCCTGATCCCGGAGCCAGGGGTGATAGCAATCAGCCCCAGCATTTT CASSPDPGARGDSNQPQHF
TRBJ1-2 TRBD1 14 - TRBV10-2 TGCGCCAGCAGTGCTCGCAGGGGGGAGAATGGCTACACCTTC CASSARRGENGYTF
TRBJ1-4 TRBD1 15 - TRBV27 TGTGCCAGCAGCAGCTCAGGGGGTTCTAATGAAAAACTGTTTTTT CASSSSGGSNEKLFF
TRBJ2-5 TRBD1 15 - TRBV15 TGTGCCACCAGAACCGGGACAGGGGGCGTTGAGACCCAGTACTTC CATRTGTGGVETQYF
TRBJ2-1 TRBD2 16 - TRBV4-2 TGTGCCAGCAGCCAAGGAACTAGCGGAGCATACAATGAGCAGTTCTTC CASSQGTSGAYNEQFF
TRBJ2-5 TRBD2 15 - TRBV11-1 TGTGCCAGCAGCTCTAGCGGGGGTCTCCAAGAGACCCAGTACTTC CASSSSGGLQETQYF
TRBJ2-7 - 16 - TRBV1 TGCACCAGCAGCCAAGCCTCCCCGGGAGCCGTCGACGAGCAGTACTTC CTSSQASPGAVDEQYF
TRBJ2-3 - 15 - TRBV6-5 TGTGCCAGCAGTCAGAGGGGGTTTAGCACAGATACGCAGTATTTT CASSQRGFSTDTQYF
TRBJ2-3 TRBD2 16 - TRBV4-1 TGCGCCAGCAGCCCCGGGGACGGGGGGGGCAGGGATACGCAGTATTTT CASSPGDGGGRDTQYF
TRBJ2-5 - 15 - TRBV3-1/TRBV3-2 TGTGCCAGCAGCCAGGACAACAGGGTCGGCGAGACCCAGTACTTC CASSQDNRVGETQYF
TRBJ2-1 TRBD2 15 - TRBV12-5 TGTGCTAGTGGTGTTAGCGGGGGGGCCGGTCATGAGCAGTTCTTC CASGVSGGAGHEQFF
TRBJ2-1 TRBD2 15 - TRBV19 TGTGCCAGTAGTATAAGCGGGAGCTCCTACAATGAGCAGTTCTTC CASSISGSSYNEQFF
TRBJ1-1 - 11 - TRBV6-5 TGTGCCAGCAACAGGGACACTGAAGCTTTCTTT CASNRDTEAFF
TRBJ1-4 - 14 - TRBV14 TGTGCCAGCAAAAGGGACTCGAAGGGTGAAAAACTGTTTTTT CASKRDSKGEKLFF
TRBJ2-1 TRBD2 13 - TRBV7-8 TGTGCCAGCAGCGGGGGGGACTACAATGAGCAGTTCTTC CASSGGDYNEQFF
TRBJ2-3 TRBD2 13 - TRBV7-3 TGTGCCAGCAGCTTAACGAGGAGGGAGGGACTATATTTT CASSLTRREGLYF